The 31 T cell receptor beta chains below were found in one sample sequenced in a study of T cell responses to AZD1222 COVID-19 vaccine. The assay was immunoSEQ multiplex PCR, and TCRdb's table has in-frame clones only and misses some. The sample contains about 48,000 clones, about 86% of which appear only once. This material consisted of peripheral blood, taken 28 days after the second AZD1222 dose. Receptors were obtained from an adult who received the AZD1222 COVID-19 vaccine.

The V and J genes are TRBV30 and TRBJ2-1; no clear D gene. CDR1 is GTSNPN, CDR2 SVGIG, per germline (reference sequence). This CDR3 spans 16 amino acids. Trimming took 0 bases from V and 5 from J, leaving 17 bases between them. CDR3 sequence reads: CAWSVRPFPTDNEQFF. CDR3 DNA sequence: TGTGCCTGGAGTGTTCGACCCTTCCCCACCGACAATGAGCAGTTCTTC.

V is TRBV28 and J is TRBJ1-2, with TRBD1 as a possible D gene (6 bases). The CDR3 has 18 residues. Germline V gives CDR1 MDHEN, CDR2 SYDVKM. V dropped 5 bases and J dropped 5 bases, with 27 bases sitting between them. CDR3 sequence reads: CASSRGRGWAPKEYGYTF. In nucleotides, the CDR3 is TGTGCCAGCAGTAGGGGCAGGGGATGGGCCCCCAAAGAATATGGCTACACCTTC.

The rearrangement links TRBV3-1 (or the pseudogene TRBV3-2) to TRBJ2-1; 9 bases fit TRBD2. After removal of 4 bases from V and 5 bases from J, the junction contained 6 bases not matched to a gene. Germline CDR1 is LGHDT and CDR2 is YNNKEL (reference sequence). The CDR3 covers 15 residues. CDR3 DNA: TGTGCCAGCAGCCTACCGGGACTAGCTAACAATGAGCAGTTCTTC. As protein: CASSLPGLANNEQFF.

The gene calls are TRBV5-8 and TRBJ1-2; a weak D match, TRBD1 (6 bases). Looked up from germline, CDR1 is SGHTS and CDR2 is YDEGEE. V dropped 4 bases and J dropped 4 bases, with 17 bases sitting between them. This CDR3 has 15 amino acids. The CDR3 DNA sequence: TGTGCCAGCAGCCGAGGGGGGGGGCAGACCTATGGCTACACCTTC. Its translation is CASSRGGGQTYGYTF.

The rearrangement uses TRBV7-2 and TRBJ2-7, with D perhaps being TRBD1 or TRBD2 (7 bases each). CDR1 SGHTA and CDR2 FQGNSA come from the germline V gene. V was pared by 3 bases and J by 6 bases, with 18 bases between. The CDR3 spans 15 residues. DNA for the CDR3: TGTGCCAGCAGCTTCAACCCCCCAGGGGGGGGCGAGCAGTACTTC. This translates into CASSFNPPGGGEQYF.

The V gene is TRBV7-9, the J gene TRBJ2-2; D is unclear. This CDR3 contains 14 residues. V was trimmed by 1 base and J by 5 bases, leaving 8 bases between them. CDR1 and CDR2 from the germline V gene are SEHNR and FQNEAQ (reference sequence). CDR3 amino acids: CASSLVDRTGELFF. The CDR3 nucleotides are TGTGCCAGCAGCTTAGTTGACCGAACCGGGGAGCTGTTTTTT.

In this sample, this clone turned up once. Additional DNA sequences in this sample encode the identical CDR3. The V gene is TRBV11-2, the J gene TRBJ2-7; D gene unclear. The CDR3 is made up of 13 amino acids. CDR1 SGHAT and CDR2 FQNNGV come from the germline V gene. The V end lost 2 bases, the J end lost 4 bases, and 9 bases lay between the germline ends. CDR3 loop: CASSLLVLYEQYF. The DNA for the CDR3 is TGTGCCAGCAGCTTACTGGTTTTGTACGAGCAGTACTTC.

As for this clone: One end of the junction does not line up with germline, which may come from a read error. CDR3 amino acids: CASSGFQQGVRIF. CDR3 DNA sequence: TGTGCCAGCAGCGGCTTTCAACAGGGAGTGAGGATCTTC. V is TRBV6-2 or TRBV6-3 and J is TRBJ2-1; a weak D match, TRBD1 (6 bases). The CDR3 has 13 amino acids. Germline V gene data show CDR1 as MNHEY and CDR2 as SVGEGT.

The chain combines TRBV28 with TRBJ2-7; the D gene is possibly TRBD1 (5 bases). V was cut by 6 bases and J by 2 bases, with 11 bases left in between. This CDR3 contains 13 residues. CDR1 and CDR2 from the germline V gene are MDHEN and SYDVKM. Here the CDR3 reads CASRREGAYEQYF. Written as DNA, the CDR3 is TGTGCCAGCAGAAGGGAAGGGGCCTACGAGCAGTACTTC.

V gene TRBV3-1 (or the pseudogene TRBV3-2) combines with J gene TRBJ1-3; 8 bases align to TRBD1. V gave up 2 bases and J gave up 2 bases; unmatched junction bases: 2. Germline CDR1 and CDR2: LGHDT and YNNKEL (reference sequence). This CDR3 has 15 amino acids. CDR3: CASSQQGATGNTIYF. The CDR3 DNA reads TGTGCCAGCAGCCAACAGGGGGCCACTGGAAACACCATATATTTT.

The rearrangement uses TRBV5-4 and TRBJ2-5; maybe TRBD2 (7 bases). This CDR3 spans 16 amino acids. Germline loops: CDR1 SGHNT, CDR2 YYREEE (reference sequence). The ends were cut back, 0 bases at V and 1 base at J, with 13 bases in the middle. The CDR3 DNA sequence: TGTGCCAGCAGCTTGGGGGGGGCTAGCGGCCAAGAGACCCAGTACTTC. It encodes CASSLGGASGQETQYF.

This rearrangement joins TRBV20-1 to TRBJ1-5; maybe TRBD1 (6 bases). This CDR3 has 14 residues. The germline gives CDR1 DFQATT, CDR2 SNEGSKA (reference sequence). Trimming removed 3 bases at V and 1 base at J, with 10 bases between. CDR3 amino acids: CSASAQGSNQPQHF. The CDR3 DNA is TGCAGTGCTAGTGCTCAGGGGAGCAATCAGCCCCAGCATTTT.

This rearrangement joins TRBV12-3 or TRBV12-4 to TRBJ2-3; D gene unclear. There are 12 residues in the CDR3. V was trimmed by 4 bases and J by 3 bases, leaving 5 bases between them. The CDR3 DNA reads as TGTGCCAGCAGTTCCCTTACAGATACGCAGTATTTT. Translated, it gives CASSSLTDTQYF.

The gene calls are TRBV11-3 and TRBJ2-1; 11 positions agree with TRBD2. Germline trimming cut 3 bases from V and 13 bases from J; bases unmatched to any gene: 11. The CDR3 covers 15 residues. From germline, CDR1 is SGHNT and CDR2 YENEEA. The CDR3 DNA reads TGTGCCAGCAGCTTCCCTAAAGGGGGGACTAGCGGACAGTTCTTC. Translating it yields CASSFPKGGTSGQFF.

The chain has TRBV5-5 and TRBJ2-7; no clear D gene. The V gene's germline CDR1 is SGHKS and CDR2 YYEKEE (reference sequence). CDR3 length equals 14 residues. Trimming shortened V by 5 bases and J by 2 bases, and 14 bases separated the two germline ends. The CDR3 DNA reads as TGTGCCAGCAGTCGGAGTAGCCTGGCCTACGAGCAGTACTTC. Its translation: CASSRSSLAYEQYF.

The V gene is TRBV19, the J gene TRBJ2-5; 11 nucleotides match TRBD2. The V gene end was trimmed by 5 bases and the J gene end by 5 bases; junction bases not matched to a gene: 4. The germline CDR1 and CDR2 sequences are LNHDA and SQIVND (reference sequence). The length of the CDR3 is 14 residues. This CDR3 is CASSGGLAGETQYF. The CDR3 DNA reads TGTGCCAGTAGTGGTGGACTAGCGGGCGAGACCCAGTACTTC.

The chain recombines TRBV7-2 with TRBJ1-2; D is undetermined. Trimming took 4 bases from V and 6 from J, leaving 6 bases between them. Germline V gene lookup returns CDR1 SGHTA and CDR2 FQGNSA. This CDR3 comprises 11 residues. CDR3 nucleotide sequence: TGTGCCAGCAGCTATTATAATGGCTACACCTTC. This encodes CASSYYNGYTF. The whole variable domain, remainder taken from reference TRBV7-2 and TRBJ1-2, is GAGVSQSPSNKVTEKGKDVELRCDPISGHTALYWYRQSLGQGLEFLIYFQGNSAPDKSGLPSDRFSAERTGGSVSTLTIQRTQQEDSAVYLCASSYYNGYTFGSGTRLTVV.

The genes are TRBV30 and TRBJ1-4, with D possibly being TRBD1 (5 bases). V shed 3 bases and J shed 8 bases, with 13 bases lying between them. CDR1 is GTSNPN, CDR2 SVGIG, per germline (reference sequence). The CDR3 contains 13 residues. The CDR3 reads CAWSRAPEEKLFF. The CDR3 DNA reads TGTGCCTGGAGCAGGGCCCCTGAAGAAAAACTGTTTTTT.

The chain carries TRBV7-2 and TRBJ1-4, with TRBD1 as a possible D gene (5 bases). Germline V lookup: CDR1 SGHTA, CDR2 FQGNSA. V shed 1 base and J shed 1 base, with 10 bases lying between them. The CDR3 length is 16 residues. Here the CDR3 DNA reads TGTGCCAGCAGCTTAGATTCGGGGGTAACTAATGAAAAACTGTTTTTT. Residues: CASSLDSGVTNEKLFF.

V is TRBV12-3 or TRBV12-4 and J is TRBJ2-2; D is unclear. V was trimmed by 6 bases and J by 3 bases, leaving 8 bases between them. This CDR3 spans 13 amino acids. In DNA form, the CDR3 reads TGTGCCAGCAGACCTATGGACACCGGGGAGCTGTTTTTT. Translated: CASRPMDTGELFF.

The rearrangement joins TRBV12-5 to TRBJ2-3; 8 nucleotides align to TRBD1. CDR3 size: 18 residues. Trimming removed 2 bases from V and 2 bases from J; junction bases left unmatched: 12. Germline loops: CDR1 LGHNT, CDR2 FRNRAP. CDR3 sequence reads: CASGLPPQGGILTDTQYF. In nucleotides, the CDR3 is TGTGCTAGTGGTTTGCCACCACAGGGGGGAATCCTCACAGATACGCAGTATTTT.

This clone was detected once. V gene TRBV7-2 combines with J gene TRBJ2-2; a possible D gene is TRBD2 (6 bases). This CDR3 is built from 14 residues. Germline values: CDR1 SGHTA, CDR2 FQGNSA. Trimming left V 2 bases short and J 6 bases short, with 10 bases between. CDR3 nucleotides: TGTGCCAGCAGCTTACCCGGCGGGGCCGGGGAGCTGTTTTTT. Protein: CASSLPGGAGELFF. The full variable domain, in which reference TRBV7-2 and TRBJ2-2 provide the parts outside the CDR3, is GAGVSQSPSNKVTEKGKDVELRCDPISGHTALYWYRQSLGQGLEFLIYFQGNSAPDKSGLPSDRFSAERTGGSVSTLTIQRTQQEDSAVYLCASSLPGGAGELFFGEGSRLTVL.

This clone appeared a single time. The chain employs TRBV11-2 and TRBJ1-5; D unresolved. Between the trimmed V and J ends, which lost 1 base and 9 bases, there was a span of 10 bases. The CDR3 extends over 13 amino acids. Germline loops: CDR1 SGHAT, CDR2 FQNNGV. CDR3 nucleotide sequence: TGTGCCAGCAGCTTAGGTGAGGTGGGGCCCCAGCATTTT. Translation: CASSLGEVGPQHF.

V and J are TRBV12-3 or TRBV12-4 and TRBJ2-1; 7 nucleotides line up with TRBD1. The CDR3 runs 13 residues. The junction had 7 bases not matched to a gene; V was cut back by 5 bases and J by 9 bases. The chain's CDR3 is CASSKTGNGEQFF. The CDR3 region has the DNA TGTGCCAGCAGTAAGACAGGGAATGGTGAGCAGTTCTTC.

This clone was counted a single time. The rearrangement links TRBV4-3 to TRBJ2-1; D unclear. V dropped 0 bases and J dropped 3 bases, with 3 bases sitting between them. Germline values: CDR1 LGHNA, CDR2 YSLEER. The CDR3 loop spans 13 amino acids. CDR3 coding DNA: TGCGCCAGCAGCCAAGAAGGCTACAATGAGCAGTTCTTC. Its protein is CASSQEGYNEQFF.

The rearrangement joins TRBV21-1 to TRBJ2-3. TRBV21-1 is a pseudogene locus. The CDR3 consists of 19 residues. The CDR3 sequence is CASSKGPPCPGRSTDTQYF. The CDR3 region has the DNA TGTGCCAGCAGCAAAGGGCCCCCGTGTCCGGGACGAAGCACAGATACGCAGTATTTT.

The rearrangement uses TRBV9 and TRBJ2-7, with D maybe TRBD2 (5 bases). V was cut by 0 bases and J by 5 bases, with 15 bases left in between. This CDR3 is built from 15 residues. CDR1 and CDR2 (germline): SGDLS, YYNGEE. In nucleotides, the CDR3 is TGTGCCAGCAGCGTAGACCCTAGCTCCAACGACGAGCAGTACTTC. Encoded protein: CASSVDPSSNDEQYF.

This clone has just one count. The chain combines TRBV28 with TRBJ1-2; TRBD1 matches 10 bases. The CDR3 is 16 residues long. The V segment lost 5 bases and the J segment 4 bases; nucleotides outside the gene matches: 10. Germline CDR1 and CDR2: MDHEN and SYDVKM. The CDR3: CASSIHRQGASYGYTF. Here the CDR3 DNA reads TGTGCCAGCAGTATACATCGACAGGGGGCGAGCTATGGCTACACCTTC.

The chain has TRBV7-9 and TRBJ1-1; unclear D gene. CDR3 length equals 14 residues. Trimming stripped 2 bases from V and 0 bases from J, with 7 bases between. CDR1 and CDR2 (germline): SEHNR, FQNEAQ (reference sequence). This chain's CDR3 is CASSLSRLNTEAFF. DNA for the CDR3: TGTGCCAGCAGCTTAAGCAGGCTGAACACTGAAGCTTTCTTT.

Only one count was recorded for this clone. The chain employs TRBV9 and TRBJ1-6, with D perhaps matching TRBD1 (5 bases). Between the trimmed V and J ends, which lost 0 bases and 0 bases, there was a span of 10 bases. Germline V gene sequence: CDR1 SGDLS, CDR2 YYNGEE. CDR3 length: 17 residues. The CDR3 loop reads CASSVGGGSSYNSPLHF. As DNA, the CDR3 is TGTGCCAGCAGCGTAGGGGGCGGGAGCTCCTATAATTCACCCCTCCACTTT.

The rearrangement joins TRBV5-4 to TRBJ2-5; 7 nucleotides line up with TRBD1. V lost 2 bases to trimming and J lost 5 bases; unmatched junction nucleotides: 15. The germline gives CDR1 SGHNT, CDR2 YYREEE (reference sequence). The CDR3 contains 17 residues. The CDR3 sequence: CASSFLPPDRAWETQYF. The CDR3 region has the DNA TGTGCCAGCAGCTTCCTCCCACCCGACAGGGCGTGGGAGACCCAGTACTTC.